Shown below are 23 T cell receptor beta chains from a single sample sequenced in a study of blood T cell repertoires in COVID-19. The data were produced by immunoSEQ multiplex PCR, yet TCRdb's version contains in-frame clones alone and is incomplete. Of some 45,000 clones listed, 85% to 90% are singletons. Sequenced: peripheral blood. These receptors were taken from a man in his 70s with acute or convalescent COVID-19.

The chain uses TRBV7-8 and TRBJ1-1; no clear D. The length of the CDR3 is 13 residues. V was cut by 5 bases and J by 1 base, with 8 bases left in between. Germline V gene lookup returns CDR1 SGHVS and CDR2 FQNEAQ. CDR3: CASSEQPNTEAFF. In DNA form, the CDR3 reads TGTGCCAGCAGCGAGCAACCGAACACTGAAGCTTTCTTT.

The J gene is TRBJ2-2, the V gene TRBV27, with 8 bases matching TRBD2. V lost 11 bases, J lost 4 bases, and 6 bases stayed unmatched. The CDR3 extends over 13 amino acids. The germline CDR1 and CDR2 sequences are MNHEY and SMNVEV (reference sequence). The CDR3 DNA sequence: TGTGCCTGCGGGGGGCGGGGCACCGGGGAGCTGTTTTTT. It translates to CACGGRGTGELFF.

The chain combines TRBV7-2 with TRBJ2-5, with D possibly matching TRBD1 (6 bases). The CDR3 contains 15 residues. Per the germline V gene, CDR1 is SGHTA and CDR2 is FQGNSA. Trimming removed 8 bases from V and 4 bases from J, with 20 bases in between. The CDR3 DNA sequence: TGTGCCAGCTCCATCTGGGGCAGGGGTGGAGAGACCCAGTACTTC. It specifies CASSIWGRGGETQYF.

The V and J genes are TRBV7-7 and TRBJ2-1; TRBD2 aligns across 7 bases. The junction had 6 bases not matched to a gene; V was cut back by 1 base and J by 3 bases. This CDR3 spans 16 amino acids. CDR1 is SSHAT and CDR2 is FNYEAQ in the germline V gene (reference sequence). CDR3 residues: CASSLEGGSLYNEQFF. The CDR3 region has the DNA TGTGCCAGCAGCTTAGAGGGCGGGAGTCTCTACAATGAGCAGTTCTTC. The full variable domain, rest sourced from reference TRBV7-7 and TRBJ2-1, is GAGVSQSPRYKVTKRGQDVTLRCDPISSHATLYWYQQALGQGPEFLTYFNYEAQPDKSGLPSDRFSAERPEGSISTLTIQRTEQRDSAMYRCASSLEGGSLYNEQFFGPGTRLTVL.

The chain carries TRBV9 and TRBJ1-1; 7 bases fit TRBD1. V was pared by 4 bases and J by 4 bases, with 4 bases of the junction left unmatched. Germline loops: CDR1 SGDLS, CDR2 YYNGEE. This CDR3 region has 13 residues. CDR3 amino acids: CASSTNRGTEAFF. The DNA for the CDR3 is TGTGCCAGCAGCACAAACAGGGGCACTGAAGCTTTCTTT. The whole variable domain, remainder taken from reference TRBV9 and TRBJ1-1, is DSGVTQTPKHLITATGQRVTLRCSPRSGDLSVYWYQQSLDQGLQFLIQYYNGEERAKGNILERFSAQQFPDLHSELNLSSLELGDSALYFCASSTNRGTEAFFGQGTRLTVV.

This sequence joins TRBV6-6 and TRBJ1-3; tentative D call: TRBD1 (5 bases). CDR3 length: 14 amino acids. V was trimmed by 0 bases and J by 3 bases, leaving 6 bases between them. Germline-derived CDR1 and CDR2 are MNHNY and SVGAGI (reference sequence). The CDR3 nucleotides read TGTGCCAGCAGTTACTCCAGGGATGGAAACACCATATATTTT. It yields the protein CASSYSRDGNTIYF.

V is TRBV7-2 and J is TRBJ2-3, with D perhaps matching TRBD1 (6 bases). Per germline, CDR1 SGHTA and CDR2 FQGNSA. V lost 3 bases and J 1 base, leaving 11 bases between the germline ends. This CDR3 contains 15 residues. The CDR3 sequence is CASSFSTGRTDTQYF. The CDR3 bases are TGTGCCAGCAGCTTCTCGACAGGACGCACAGATACGCAGTATTTT.

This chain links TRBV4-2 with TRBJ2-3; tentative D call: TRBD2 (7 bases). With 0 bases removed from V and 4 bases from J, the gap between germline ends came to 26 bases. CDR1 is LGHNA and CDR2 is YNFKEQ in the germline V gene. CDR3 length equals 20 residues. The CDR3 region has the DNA TGTGCCAGCAGCCAAGATTTTAATCGAGTCAGGGGAGGGTCCGCAGATACGCAGTATTTT. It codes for CASSQDFNRVRGGSADTQYF.

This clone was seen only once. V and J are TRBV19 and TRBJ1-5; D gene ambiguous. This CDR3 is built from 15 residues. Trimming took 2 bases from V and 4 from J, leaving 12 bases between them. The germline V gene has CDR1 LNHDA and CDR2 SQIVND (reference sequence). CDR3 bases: TGTGCCAGTAGTATATACCCCAGCGAAAATCAGCCCCAGCATTTT. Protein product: CASSIYPSENQPQHF.

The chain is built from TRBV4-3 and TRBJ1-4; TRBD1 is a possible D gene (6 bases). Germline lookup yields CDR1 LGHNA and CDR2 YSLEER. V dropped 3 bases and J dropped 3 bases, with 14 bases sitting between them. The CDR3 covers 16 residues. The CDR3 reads CASSQFTGFANEKLFF. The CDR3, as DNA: TGCGCCAGCAGCCAGTTCACAGGGTTTGCTAATGAAAAACTGTTTTTT.

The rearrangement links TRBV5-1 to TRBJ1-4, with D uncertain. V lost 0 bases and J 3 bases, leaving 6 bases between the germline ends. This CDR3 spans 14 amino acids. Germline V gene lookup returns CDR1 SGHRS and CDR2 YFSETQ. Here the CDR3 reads CASSLDSANEKLFF. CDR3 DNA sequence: TGCGCCAGCAGCTTGGACAGTGCTAATGAAAAACTGTTTTTT.

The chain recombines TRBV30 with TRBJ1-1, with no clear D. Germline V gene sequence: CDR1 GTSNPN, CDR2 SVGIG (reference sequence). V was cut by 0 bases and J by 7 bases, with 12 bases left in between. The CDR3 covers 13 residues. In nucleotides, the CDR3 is TGTGCCTGGAGTGTCCGAACAGCCCATGAAGCTTTCTTT. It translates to CAWSVRTAHEAFF.

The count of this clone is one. CDR3 sequence: CASSDIITVQSTEAFF. CDR3 DNA: TGTGCCAGCAGCGACATAATCACGGTTCAGAGCACTGAAGCTTTCTTT. The V and J genes are TRBV5-4 and TRBJ1-1, with unresolved D. The CDR3 spans 16 residues. Germline V gene sequence: CDR1 SGHNT, CDR2 YYREEE (reference sequence). V was trimmed by 4 bases and J by 4 bases, leaving 20 bases between them.

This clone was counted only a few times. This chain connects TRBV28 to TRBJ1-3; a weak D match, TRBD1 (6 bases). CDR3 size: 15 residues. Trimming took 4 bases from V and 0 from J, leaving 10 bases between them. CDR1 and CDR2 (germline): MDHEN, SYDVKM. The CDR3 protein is CASSSDRHSGNTIYF. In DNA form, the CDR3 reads TGTGCCAGCAGTTCCGACAGGCACTCTGGAAACACCATATATTTT.

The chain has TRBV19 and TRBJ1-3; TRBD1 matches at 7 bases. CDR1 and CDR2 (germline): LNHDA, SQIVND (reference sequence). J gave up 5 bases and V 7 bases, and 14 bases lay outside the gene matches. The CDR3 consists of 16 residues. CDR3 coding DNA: TGTGCCAGTAACCCTGGTTCAGGGGGGAAAAGAAACACCATATATTTT. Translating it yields CASNPGSGGKRNTIYF. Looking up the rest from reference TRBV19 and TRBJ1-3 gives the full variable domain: DGGITQSPKYLFRKEGQNVTLSCEQNLNHDAMYWYRQDPGQGLRLIYYSQIVNDFQKGDIAEGYSVSREKKESFPLTVTSAQKNPTAFYLCASNPGSGGKRNTIYFGEGSWLTVV.

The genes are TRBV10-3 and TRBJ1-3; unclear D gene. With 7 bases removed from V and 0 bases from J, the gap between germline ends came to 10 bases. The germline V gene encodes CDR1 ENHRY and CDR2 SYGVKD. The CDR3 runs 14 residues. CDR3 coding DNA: TGTGCCATCACCCCCGGGGTCTCTGGAAACACCATATATTTT. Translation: CAITPGVSGNTIYF.

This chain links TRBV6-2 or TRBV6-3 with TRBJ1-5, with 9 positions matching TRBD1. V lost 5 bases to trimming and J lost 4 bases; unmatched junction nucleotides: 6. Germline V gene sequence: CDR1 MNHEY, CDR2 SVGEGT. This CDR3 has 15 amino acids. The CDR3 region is CASSHRGPINQPQHF. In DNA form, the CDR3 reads TGTGCCAGCAGTCACAGGGGGCCCATAAATCAGCCCCAGCATTTT.

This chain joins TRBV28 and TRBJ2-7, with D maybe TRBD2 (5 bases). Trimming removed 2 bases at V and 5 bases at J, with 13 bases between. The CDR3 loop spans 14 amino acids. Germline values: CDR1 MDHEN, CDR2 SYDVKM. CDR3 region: CASSLGYLGNEQYF. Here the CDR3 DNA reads TGTGCCAGCAGTTTAGGATACCTCGGGAACGAGCAGTACTTC.

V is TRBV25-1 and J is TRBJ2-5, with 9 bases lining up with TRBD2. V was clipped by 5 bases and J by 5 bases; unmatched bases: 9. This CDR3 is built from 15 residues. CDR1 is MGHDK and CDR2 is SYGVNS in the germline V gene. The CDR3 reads CASSIPAGGWETQYF. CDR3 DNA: TGTGCCAGCAGTATTCCAGCGGGAGGCTGGGAGACCCAGTACTTC.

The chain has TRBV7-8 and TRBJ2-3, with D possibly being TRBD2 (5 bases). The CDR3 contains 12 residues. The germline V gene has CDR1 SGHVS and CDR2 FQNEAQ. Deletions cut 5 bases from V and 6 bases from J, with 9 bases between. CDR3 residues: CASSPWRDTQYF. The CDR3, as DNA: TGTGCCAGCAGCCCTTGGAGGGATACGCAGTATTTT.

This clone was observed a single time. CDR3 in amino acids: CASRPPGQGLYGYTF. Written as DNA, the CDR3 is TGTGCCAGCAGACCCCCGGGACAGGGGTTGTATGGCTACACCTTC. The chain joins TRBV6-4 to TRBJ1-2; 10 bases agree with TRBD1. The CDR3 contains 15 residues. V lost 6 bases to trimming and J lost 5 bases; unmatched junction nucleotides: 9. Per germline, CDR1 MRHNA and CDR2 SNTAGT.

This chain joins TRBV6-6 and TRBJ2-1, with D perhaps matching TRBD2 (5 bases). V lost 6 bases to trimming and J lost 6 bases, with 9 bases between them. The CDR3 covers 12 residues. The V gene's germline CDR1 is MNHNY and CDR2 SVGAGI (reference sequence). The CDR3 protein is CASRGAPNEQFF. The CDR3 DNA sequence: TGTGCCAGCAGGGGAGCCCCCAATGAGCAGTTCTTC.

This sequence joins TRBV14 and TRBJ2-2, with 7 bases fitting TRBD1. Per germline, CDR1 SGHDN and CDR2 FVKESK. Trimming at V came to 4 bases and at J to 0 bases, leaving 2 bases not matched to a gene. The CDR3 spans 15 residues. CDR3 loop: CASSRQGPNTGELFF. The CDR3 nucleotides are TGTGCCAGCAGCCGACAGGGTCCGAACACCGGGGAGCTGTTTTTT.